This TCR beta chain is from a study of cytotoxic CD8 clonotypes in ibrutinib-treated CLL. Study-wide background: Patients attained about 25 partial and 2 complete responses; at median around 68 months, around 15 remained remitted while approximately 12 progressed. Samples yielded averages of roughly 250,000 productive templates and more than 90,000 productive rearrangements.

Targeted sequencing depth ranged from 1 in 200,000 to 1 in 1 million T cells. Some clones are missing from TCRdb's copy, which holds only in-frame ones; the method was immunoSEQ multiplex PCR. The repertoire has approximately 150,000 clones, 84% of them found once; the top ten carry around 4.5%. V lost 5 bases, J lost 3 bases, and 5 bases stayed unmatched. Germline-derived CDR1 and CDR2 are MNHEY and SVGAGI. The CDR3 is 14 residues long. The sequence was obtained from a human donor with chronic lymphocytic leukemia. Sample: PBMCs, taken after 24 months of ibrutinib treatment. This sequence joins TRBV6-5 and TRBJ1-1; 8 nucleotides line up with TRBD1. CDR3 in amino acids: CASSVDRGYTEAFF. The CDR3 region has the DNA TGTGCCAGCAGTGTAGACAGGGGTTACACTGAAGCTTTCTTT.